This T cell receptor (beta chain) originates from a study of cytomegalovirus exposure and HLA in healthy donors. Turning to this clone: Its matching antigen is unknown.

Study-level points and caveats: V segments that were indistinguishable, TRBV6-2 and TRBV6-3 among them, were omitted from analysis. Rates of TCR association differed by HLA locus in a later analysis, with DRB1 highest and HLA-C lowest.

Amplification used 60 Vbeta primers and 13 Jbeta primers. Some clones are missing from TCRdb's copy, which holds only in-frame ones; the method was immunoSEQ multiplex PCR. This sample yields approximately 140,000 clones, of which approximately 86% are seen a single time; roughly 0.5% belongs to the top ten. The V gene's germline CDR1 is SEHNR and CDR2 FQNEAQ (reference sequence). The junction had 0 bases not matched to a gene; V was cut back by 1 base and J by 8 bases. The length of the CDR3 is 12 residues. Specimen: PBMCs. The source is a woman aged 40 to 50 in good health and CMV-seronegative. V and J are TRBV7-9 and TRBJ1-2; 8 nucleotides match TRBD1. The CDR3 reads CASSLGDRGYTF. Here the CDR3 DNA reads TGTGCCAGCAGCTTAGGGGACAGGGGCTACACCTTC.